This T cell receptor beta chain was profiled in a study of tissue T cells after allogeneic stem cell transplantation. About the research overall: Of the grafts for graft-versus-host disease patients, several were unmodified and three CD34-selected.

Some clones are missing from TCRdb's copy, which holds only in-frame ones; the method was immunoSEQ multiplex PCR. The profile shows about 43,000 clones, roughly 92% of them singletons. The count of this clone is one. The germline V and J ends were trimmed by 3 bases and 5 bases, with 10 bases remaining between them. Germline CDR1 KGHSH, CDR2 LQKENI. CDR3 length: 14 residues. The sequencing here drew on blood, taken before transplantation. The TCR comes from a woman aged 35-75 years who later had graft-versus-host disease after an allogeneic stem cell transplant. This chain uses TRBV18 with TRBJ2-2, with D unclear. Here the CDR3 reads CASSPLKSTGELFF. The CDR3 DNA is TGTGCCAGCTCACCTCTTAAGTCAACCGGGGAGCTGTTTTTT. Together with reference TRBV18 and TRBJ2-2, the CDR3 gives the full variable domain: NAGVMQNPRHLVRRRGQEARLRCSPMKGHSHVYWYRQLPEEGLKFMVYLQKENIIDESGMPKERFSAEFPKEGPSILRIQQVVRGDSAAYFCASSPLKSTGELFFGEGSRLTVL.